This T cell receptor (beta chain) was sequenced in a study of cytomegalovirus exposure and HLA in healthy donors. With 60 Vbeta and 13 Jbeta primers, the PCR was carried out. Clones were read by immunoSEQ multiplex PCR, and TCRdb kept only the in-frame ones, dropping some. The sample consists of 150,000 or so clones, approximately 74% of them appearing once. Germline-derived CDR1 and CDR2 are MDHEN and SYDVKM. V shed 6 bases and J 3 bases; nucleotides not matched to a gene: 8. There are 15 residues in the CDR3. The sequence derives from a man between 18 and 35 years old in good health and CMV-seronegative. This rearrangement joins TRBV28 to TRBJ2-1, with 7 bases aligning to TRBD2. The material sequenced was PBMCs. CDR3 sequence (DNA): TGTGCCAGCAGGGAAGAACTAGCGAGCTACAATGAGCAGTTCTTC. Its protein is CASREELASYNEQFF.